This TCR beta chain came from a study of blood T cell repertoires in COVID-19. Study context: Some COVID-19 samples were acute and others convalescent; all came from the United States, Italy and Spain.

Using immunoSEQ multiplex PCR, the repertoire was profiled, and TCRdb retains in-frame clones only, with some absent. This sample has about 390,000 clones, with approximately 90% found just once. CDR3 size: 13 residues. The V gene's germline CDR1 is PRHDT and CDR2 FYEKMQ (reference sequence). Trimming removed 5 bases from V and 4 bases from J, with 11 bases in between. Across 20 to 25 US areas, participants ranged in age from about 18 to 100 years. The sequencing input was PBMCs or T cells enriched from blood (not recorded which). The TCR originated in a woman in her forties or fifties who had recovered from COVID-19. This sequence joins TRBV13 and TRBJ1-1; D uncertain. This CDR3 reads CASSQSLRTEAFF. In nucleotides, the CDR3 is TGTGCCAGCAGCCAAAGCCTACGCACTGAAGCTTTCTTT.